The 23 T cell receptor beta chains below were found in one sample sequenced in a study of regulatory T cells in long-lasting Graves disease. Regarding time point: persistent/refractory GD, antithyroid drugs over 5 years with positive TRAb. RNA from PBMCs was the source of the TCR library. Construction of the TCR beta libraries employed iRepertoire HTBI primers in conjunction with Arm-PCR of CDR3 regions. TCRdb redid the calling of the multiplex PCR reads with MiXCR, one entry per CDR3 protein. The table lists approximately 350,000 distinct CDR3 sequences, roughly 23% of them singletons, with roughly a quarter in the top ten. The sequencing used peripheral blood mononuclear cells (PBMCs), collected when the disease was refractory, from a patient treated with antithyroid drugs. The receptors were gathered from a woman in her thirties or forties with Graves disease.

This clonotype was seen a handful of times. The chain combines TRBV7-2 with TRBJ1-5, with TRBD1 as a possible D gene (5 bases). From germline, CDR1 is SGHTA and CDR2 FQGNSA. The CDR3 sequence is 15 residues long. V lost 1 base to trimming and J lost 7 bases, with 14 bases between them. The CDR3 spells CASSLDGAGRQPQHF. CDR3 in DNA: TGTGCCAGCAGCTTAGACGGGGCAGGACGCCAGCCCCAGCATTTT.

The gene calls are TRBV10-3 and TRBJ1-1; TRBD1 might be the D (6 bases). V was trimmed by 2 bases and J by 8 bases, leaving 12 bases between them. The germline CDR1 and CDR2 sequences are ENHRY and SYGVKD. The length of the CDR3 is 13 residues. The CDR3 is CAISEGVGTEAFF. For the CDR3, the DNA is TGTGCCATCAGTGAGGGGGTCGGGACAGAAGCTTTCTTT.

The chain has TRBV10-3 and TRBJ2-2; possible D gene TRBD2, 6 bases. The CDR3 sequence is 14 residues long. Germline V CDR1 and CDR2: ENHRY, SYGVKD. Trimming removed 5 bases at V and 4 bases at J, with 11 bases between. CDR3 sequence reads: CAISRGIGTGELFF. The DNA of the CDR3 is TGTGCCATCAGTCGCGGGATAGGCACCGGGGAGCTGTTTTTT.

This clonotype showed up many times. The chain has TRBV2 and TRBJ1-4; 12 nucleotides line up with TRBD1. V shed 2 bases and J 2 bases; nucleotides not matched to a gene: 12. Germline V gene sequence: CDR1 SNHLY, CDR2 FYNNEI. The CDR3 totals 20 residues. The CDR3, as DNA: TGTGCCAGCAGTGAATGGTTTGGGACAGGGGGCGCGGCGACTAATGAAAAACTGTTTTTT. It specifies CASSEWFGTGGAATNEKLFF.

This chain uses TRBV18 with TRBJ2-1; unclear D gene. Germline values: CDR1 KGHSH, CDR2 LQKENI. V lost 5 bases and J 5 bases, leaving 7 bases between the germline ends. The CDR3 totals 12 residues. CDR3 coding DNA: TGTGCCAGCTCAAGGCAGGACAATGAGCAGTTCTTC. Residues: CASSRQDNEQFF.

CDR3 sequence: CASSLAPRHEQYF. The DNA for the CDR3 is TGTGCCAGCAGCTTAGCCCCTAGACACGAGCAGTACTTC. This chain connects TRBV7-9 to TRBJ2-7, with D unresolved. Trimming took off 0 bases at V and 5 bases at J, with 8 bases between the two ends. Per germline, CDR1 SEHNR and CDR2 FQNEAQ (reference sequence). This CDR3 has 13 amino acids.

The CDR3 reads CAWSVGPGDNEQFF. In nucleotides, the CDR3 is TGTGCCTGGAGTGTAGGGCCAGGAGACAATGAGCAGTTCTTC. The chain joins TRBV30 to TRBJ2-5; D uncertain. The last part of the DNA fits TRBJ2-1 better; the J call may be wrong. In germline, CDR1 is GTSNPN, CDR2 SVGIG (reference sequence). CDR3 length equals 14 residues.

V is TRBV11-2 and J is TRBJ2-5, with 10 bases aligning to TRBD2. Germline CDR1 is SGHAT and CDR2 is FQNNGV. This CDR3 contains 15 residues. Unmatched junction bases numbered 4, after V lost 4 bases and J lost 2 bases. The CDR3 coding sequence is TGTGCCAGCAGCTCAATAGCGGGAGGTCAAGAGACCCAGTACTTC. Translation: CASSSIAGGQETQYF. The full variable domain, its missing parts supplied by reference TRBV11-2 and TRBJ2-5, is EAGVAQSPRYKIIEKRQSVAFWCNPISGHATLYWYQQILGQGPKLLIQFQNNGVVDDSQLPKDRFSAERLKGVDSTLKIQPAKLEDSAVYLCASSSIAGGQETQYFGPGTRLLVL.

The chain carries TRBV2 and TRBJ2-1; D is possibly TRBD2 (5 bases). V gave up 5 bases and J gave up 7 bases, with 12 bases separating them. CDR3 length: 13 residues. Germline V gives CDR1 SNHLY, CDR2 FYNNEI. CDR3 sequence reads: CASSNGRDNEQFF. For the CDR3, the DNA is TGTGCCAGCAGTAATGGACGGGATAATGAGCAGTTCTTC.

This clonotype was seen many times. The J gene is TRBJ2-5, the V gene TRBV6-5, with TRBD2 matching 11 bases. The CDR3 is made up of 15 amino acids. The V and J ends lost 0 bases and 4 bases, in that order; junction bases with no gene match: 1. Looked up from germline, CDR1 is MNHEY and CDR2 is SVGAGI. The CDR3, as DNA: TGTGCCAGCAGTTACTCGGGGACTAGCGGAGAGACCCAGTACTTC. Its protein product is CASSYSGTSGETQYF.

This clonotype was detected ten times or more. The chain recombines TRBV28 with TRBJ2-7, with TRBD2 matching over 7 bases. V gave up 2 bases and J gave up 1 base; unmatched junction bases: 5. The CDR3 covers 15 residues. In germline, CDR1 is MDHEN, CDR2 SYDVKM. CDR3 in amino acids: CASSLGGSRSYEQYF. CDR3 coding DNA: TGTGCCAGCAGTTTAGGCGGGAGTAGGTCCTACGAGCAGTACTTC. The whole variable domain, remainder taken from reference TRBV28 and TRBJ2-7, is DVKVTQSSRYLVKRTGEKVFLECVQDMDHENMFWYRQDPGLGLRLIYFSYDVKMKEKGDIPEGYSVSREKKERFSLILESASTNQTSMYLCASSLGGSRSYEQYFGPGTRLTVT.

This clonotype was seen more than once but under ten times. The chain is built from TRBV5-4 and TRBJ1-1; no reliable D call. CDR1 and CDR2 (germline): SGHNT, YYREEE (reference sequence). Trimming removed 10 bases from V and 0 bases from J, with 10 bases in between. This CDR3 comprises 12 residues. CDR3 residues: CAGHGLNTEAFF. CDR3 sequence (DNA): TGTGCCGGCCACGGTTTGAACACTGAAGCTTTCTTT.

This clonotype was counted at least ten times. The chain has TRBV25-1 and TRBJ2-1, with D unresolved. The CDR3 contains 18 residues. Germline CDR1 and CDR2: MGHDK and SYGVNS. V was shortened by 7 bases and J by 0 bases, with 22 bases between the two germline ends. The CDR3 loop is CASNPSLGQSVSYNEQFF. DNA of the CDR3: TGTGCCAGCAACCCGTCACTGGGTCAGAGCGTCTCCTACAATGAGCAGTTCTTC.

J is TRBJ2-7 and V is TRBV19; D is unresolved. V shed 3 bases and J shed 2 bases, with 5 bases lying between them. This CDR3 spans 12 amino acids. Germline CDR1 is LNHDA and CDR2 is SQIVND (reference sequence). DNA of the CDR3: TGTGCCAGTAGTATTTCGCCCTACGAGCAGTACTTC. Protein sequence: CASSISPYEQYF.

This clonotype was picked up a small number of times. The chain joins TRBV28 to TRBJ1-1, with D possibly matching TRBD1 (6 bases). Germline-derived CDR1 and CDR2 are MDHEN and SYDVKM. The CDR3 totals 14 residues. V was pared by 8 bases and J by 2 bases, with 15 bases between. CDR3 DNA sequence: TGTGCCAGCGGGGGGACACCGCAAAACACTGAAGCTTTCTTT. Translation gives CASGGTPQNTEAFF.

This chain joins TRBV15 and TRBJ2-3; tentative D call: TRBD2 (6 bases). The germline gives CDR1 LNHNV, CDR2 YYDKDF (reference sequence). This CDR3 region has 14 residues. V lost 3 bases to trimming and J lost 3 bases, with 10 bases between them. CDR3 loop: CATSSWRETDTQYF. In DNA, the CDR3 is TGTGCCACCAGCAGTTGGAGGGAAACAGATACGCAGTATTTT.

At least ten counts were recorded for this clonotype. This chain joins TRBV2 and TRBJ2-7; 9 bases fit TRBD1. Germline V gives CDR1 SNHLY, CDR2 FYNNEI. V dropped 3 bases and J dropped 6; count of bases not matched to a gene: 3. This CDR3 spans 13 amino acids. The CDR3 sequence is CASSDGTGLEQYF. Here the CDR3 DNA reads TGTGCCAGCAGTGATGGGACAGGGCTCGAGCAGTACTTC.

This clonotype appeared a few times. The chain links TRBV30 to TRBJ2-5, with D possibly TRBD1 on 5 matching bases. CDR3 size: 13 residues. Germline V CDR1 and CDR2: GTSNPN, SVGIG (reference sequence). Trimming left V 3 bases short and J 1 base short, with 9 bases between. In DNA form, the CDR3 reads TGTGCCTGGAGCCGAACAGGCCAAGAGACCCAGTACTTC. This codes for CAWSRTGQETQYF.

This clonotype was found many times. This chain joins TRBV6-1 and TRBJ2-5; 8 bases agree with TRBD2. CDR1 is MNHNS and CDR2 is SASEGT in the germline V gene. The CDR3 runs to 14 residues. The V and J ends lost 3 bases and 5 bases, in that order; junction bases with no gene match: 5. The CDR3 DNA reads TGTGCCAGCAGTGATGCGGGAGGCAGGGAGACCCAGTACTTC. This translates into CASSDAGGRETQYF.

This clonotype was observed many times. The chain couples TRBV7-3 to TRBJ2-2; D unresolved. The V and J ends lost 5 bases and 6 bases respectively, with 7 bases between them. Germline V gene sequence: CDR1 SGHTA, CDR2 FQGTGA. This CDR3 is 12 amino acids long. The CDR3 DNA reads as TGTGCCAGCAGCCCCTACTCCGGGGAGCTGTTTTTT. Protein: CASSPYSGELFF.

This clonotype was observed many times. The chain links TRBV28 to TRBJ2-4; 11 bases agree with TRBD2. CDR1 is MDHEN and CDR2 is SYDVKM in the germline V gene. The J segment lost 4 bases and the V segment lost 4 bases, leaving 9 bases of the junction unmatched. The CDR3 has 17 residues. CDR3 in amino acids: CASSSPGLADTKNIQYF. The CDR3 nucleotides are TGTGCCAGCAGTTCCCCGGGACTAGCGGATACTAAAAACATTCAGTACTTC.

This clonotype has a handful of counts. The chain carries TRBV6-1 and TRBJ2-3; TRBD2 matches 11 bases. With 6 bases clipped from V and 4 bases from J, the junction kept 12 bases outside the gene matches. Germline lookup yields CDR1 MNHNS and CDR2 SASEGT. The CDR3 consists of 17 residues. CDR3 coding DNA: TGTGCCAGCAGCCACCTAGCGGGAGGTCCTAAACCAGATACGCAGTATTTT. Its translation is CASSHLAGGPKPDTQYF.

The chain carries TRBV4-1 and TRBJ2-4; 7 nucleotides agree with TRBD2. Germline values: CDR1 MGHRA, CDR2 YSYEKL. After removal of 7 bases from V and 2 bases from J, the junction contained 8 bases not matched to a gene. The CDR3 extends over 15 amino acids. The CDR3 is CASKQTGGPKNIQYF. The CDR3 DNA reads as TGCGCCAGCAAACAGACGGGGGGTCCCAAAAACATTCAGTACTTC.